These 31 T cell receptor beta chains share one sample of origin, sequenced in a study of blood T cell repertoires in COVID-19. TCRdb keeps only in-frame clones here, not all; method: immunoSEQ multiplex PCR. The profile shows tens of thousands of clones, about four fifths of them singletons. The material sequenced was peripheral blood. These receptor sequences come from a man aged 65 to 79 with COVID-19, enrolled during active disease.

The CDR3 sequence: CASTDGLAGRYNEQFF. CDR3 DNA: TGTGCCAGCACCGACGGGCTAGCGGGACGCTACAATGAGCAGTTCTTC. The V call is TRBV28, the J call TRBJ2-1; 9 bases agree with TRBD2. V dropped 7 bases and J dropped 3; count of bases not matched to a gene: 10. Germline CDR1 and CDR2: MDHEN and SYDVKM. CDR3 length: 16 amino acids.

The chain employs TRBV28 and TRBJ1-4, with no clear D. Germline V gives CDR1 MDHEN, CDR2 SYDVKM. The V end lost 10 bases, the J end lost 0 bases, and 9 bases lay between the germline ends. The CDR3 covers 13 residues. CDR3 residues: CATMSATNEKLFF. Here the CDR3 DNA reads TGTGCCACTATGAGTGCAACTAATGAAAAACTGTTTTTT.

Comments on this clone: It differs at one base from a far larger clone, so likely a read error. Other nucleotide sequences from this sample produce the same CDR3. The genes are TRBV2 and TRBJ2-7; perhaps TRBD1 as D (6 bases). Germline-derived CDR1 and CDR2 are SNHLY and FYNNEI. Trimming shortened V by 2 bases and J by 1 base, and 6 bases separated the two germline ends. The CDR3 runs 13 residues. CDR3 sequence (DNA): TGTGCCAGCAGTGAACAGGGGTCCTACGAGCAGTACTTC. It yields the protein CASSEQGSYEQYF.

This rearrangement joins TRBV30 to TRBJ1-2; maybe TRBD1 (5 bases). This CDR3 is 13 amino acids long. Germline loops: CDR1 GTSNPN, CDR2 SVGIG (reference sequence). With 2 bases removed from V and 6 bases from J, the gap between germline ends came to 13 bases. The CDR3: CAWSRDLEDGYTF. CDR3 nucleotides: TGTGCCTGGAGTCGGGACTTGGAGGATGGCTACACCTTC. The full variable domain, in which reference TRBV30 and TRBJ1-2 provide the parts outside the CDR3, is SQTIHQWPATLVQPVGSPLSLECTVEGTSNPNLYWYRQAAGRGLQLLFYSVGIGQISSEVPQNLSASRPQDRQFILSSKKLLLSDSGFYLCAWSRDLEDGYTFGSGTRLTVV.

The rearrangement links TRBV10-1 to TRBJ1-1, with D perhaps matching TRBD1 (6 bases). The germline V gene has CDR1 WNHNN and CDR2 SYGVQD (reference sequence). Trimming removed 5 bases from V and 5 bases from J, with 18 bases in between. The CDR3 is made up of 15 amino acids. The CDR3 protein is CASSQGGRVFTEAFF. CDR3 sequence (DNA): TGCGCCAGCAGTCAAGGGGGTAGAGTCTTTACTGAAGCTTTCTTT.

As concerns this clone: At one boundary the junction diverges from the germline segment, which might be a read error. The chain links TRBV24-1 to TRBJ2-7; 8 nucleotides align to TRBD2. CDR3 size: 17 residues. Germline CDR1 KGHDR, CDR2 SFDVKD. CDR3: CATSSNSGNPSSYERYF. For the CDR3, the DNA is TGTGCCACCAGTAGCAATAGCGGGAACCCTAGCTCCTACGAGCGGTACTTC.

The chain recombines TRBV6-5 with TRBJ1-4; 10 nucleotides line up with TRBD1. The ends lost 6 bases at V and 8 bases at J; junction bases unmatched: 6. Germline V gives CDR1 MNHEY, CDR2 SVGAGI. The CDR3 runs to 14 residues. CDR3 sequence reads: CASRRQGAGEKLFF. CDR3 nucleotide sequence: TGTGCCAGCAGACGACAGGGGGCCGGGGAAAAACTGTTTTTT.

The chain links TRBV6-5 to TRBJ2-7; maybe TRBD1 (5 bases). The CDR3 is made up of 14 amino acids. The germline V and J ends were trimmed by 8 bases and 3 bases, with 17 bases remaining between them. CDR1 and CDR2 from the germline V gene are MNHEY and SVGAGI. CDR3 sequence reads: CASARQSTHYEQYF. CDR3 DNA sequence: TGTGCCAGCGCAAGACAGTCGACACACTACGAGCAGTACTTC.

This rearrangement joins TRBV10-3 to TRBJ2-5; perhaps TRBD2 as D (7 bases). The CDR3 is made up of 14 amino acids. Germline V gene lookup returns CDR1 ENHRY and CDR2 SYGVKD. The V end lost 10 bases, the J end lost 4 bases, and 19 bases lay between the germline ends. The CDR3 is CATREAGAGETQYF. The CDR3 DNA reads TGTGCCACTCGGGAGGCAGGGGCGGGAGAGACCCAGTACTTC.

This chain joins TRBV6-5 and TRBJ2-1, with 8 bases identical to TRBD2. Germline CDR1 reads MNHEY; CDR2 reads SVGAGI. The CDR3 contains 16 residues. J was trimmed by 3 bases and V by 0 bases; bases with no gene match: 4. The CDR3 bases are TGTGCCAGCAGTTACTCGTGGCGGGGGGACTACAATGAGCAGTTCTTC. This encodes CASSYSWRGDYNEQFF.

This chain connects TRBV5-1 to TRBJ1-1, with 9 bases aligning to TRBD1. Germline trimming cut 4 bases from V and 1 base from J; bases unmatched to any gene: 2. Per germline, CDR1 SGHRS and CDR2 YFSETQ. The CDR3 totals 14 residues. CDR3 sequence reads: CASSQDRGNTEAFF. Written as DNA, the CDR3 is TGCGCCAGCAGCCAGGACAGGGGGAACACTGAAGCTTTCTTT.

The chain employs TRBV23-1 and TRBJ2-1, with 8 positions matching TRBD1. TRBV23-1 is reported as an ORF; its role is uncertain. The CDR3 has 17 amino acids. V shed 2 bases and J 5 bases; nucleotides not matched to a gene: 11. DNA of the CDR3: TGCGCCAGCAGTCAAACCCGGACAGGGTCGACACACAATGAGCAGTTCTTC. This gives the protein CASSQTRTGSTHNEQFF.

The chain carries TRBV27 and TRBJ1-1; 10 nucleotides agree with TRBD1. V shed 4 bases and J 4 bases; nucleotides not matched to a gene: 9. Germline loops: CDR1 MNHEY, CDR2 SMNVEV (reference sequence). This CDR3 has 16 amino acids. CDR3 sequence (DNA): TGTGCCAGCAGTTCCCGACAGGGGGCCACGAGCACTGAAGCTTTCTTT. Translation gives CASSSRQGATSTEAFF.

The rearrangement joins TRBV19 to TRBJ2-1, with 9 bases fitting TRBD2. CDR1 LNHDA and CDR2 SQIVND come from the germline V gene (reference sequence). The CDR3 totals 14 residues. With 7 bases clipped from V and 3 bases from J, the junction kept 4 bases outside the gene matches. The CDR3 sequence is CASTPTSGYNEQFF. Written as DNA, the CDR3 is TGTGCCAGTACCCCGACTAGCGGCTACAATGAGCAGTTCTTC.

This chain connects TRBV11-2 to TRBJ1-5; 7 bases agree with TRBD1. The CDR3 extends over 14 amino acids. Losses at the gene ends were 5 bases for V and 0 bases for J; bases not matched to a gene: 1. Germline CDR1 SGHAT, CDR2 FQNNGV. The CDR3 nucleotides read TGTGCCAGCAGCAGGGACAGTAGCAATCAGCCCCAGCATTTT. Encoded protein: CASSRDSSNQPQHF.

The chain links TRBV9 to TRBJ2-3; 7 bases align to TRBD2. The CDR3 is made up of 15 amino acids. The germline CDR1 and CDR2 sequences are SGDLS and YYNGEE. The junction had 5 bases not matched to a gene; V was cut back by 0 bases and J by 4 bases. The CDR3 spells CASSVAAGLADTQYF. In DNA form, the CDR3 reads TGTGCCAGCAGCGTAGCAGCGGGACTCGCAGATACGCAGTATTTT. The full variable domain, with the rest looked up from reference TRBV9 and TRBJ2-3, is DSGVTQTPKHLITATGQRVTLRCSPRSGDLSVYWYQQSLDQGLQFLIQYYNGEERAKGNILERFSAQQFPDLHSELNLSSLELGDSALYFCASSVAAGLADTQYFGPGTRLTVL.

The chain couples TRBV2 to TRBJ2-3, with 10 bases matching TRBD2. Germline assignment: CDR1 SNHLY and CDR2 FYNNEI. The CDR3 length is 14 residues. J was trimmed by 4 bases and V by 8 bases; bases with no gene match: 6. Written as DNA, the CDR3 is TGTGCCAGCGGTAGGACTAGCGGACCAGATACGCAGTATTTT. This encodes CASGRTSGPDTQYF.

The CDR3 region is CASSLVGAGTAGEQYF. CDR3 nucleotide sequence: TGTGCCAGCAGCTTAGTTGGGGCAGGGACAGCAGGAGAGCAGTACTTC. The rearrangement links TRBV7-8 to TRBJ2-7; TRBD1 aligns across 7 bases. CDR3 size: 16 residues. The germline gives CDR1 SGHVS, CDR2 FQNEAQ. After removal of 1 base from V and 7 bases from J, the junction contained 13 bases not matched to a gene.

The chain couples TRBV13 to TRBJ2-7; 8 nucleotides agree with TRBD1. The CDR3 spans 14 residues. Per germline, CDR1 PRHDT and CDR2 FYEKMQ (reference sequence). V gave up 3 bases and J gave up 5 bases; unmatched junction bases: 6. This chain's CDR3 is CASSLDREFNEQYF. Here the CDR3 DNA reads TGTGCCAGCAGCTTGGACAGGGAGTTCAACGAGCAGTACTTC.

The J gene is TRBJ1-6, the V gene TRBV19; 9 bases align to TRBD1. Per the germline V gene, CDR1 is LNHDA and CDR2 is SQIVND (reference sequence). V lost 6 bases and J lost 7; bases outside the gene matches: 7. This CDR3 spans 15 amino acids. In DNA, the CDR3 is TGTGCCAGTAGGACAGGGGGAATAAGGAATTCACCCCTCCACTTT. Residues: CASRTGGIRNSPLHF. Full variable domain (outside the CDR3, taken from reference TRBV19 and TRBJ1-6): DGGITQSPKYLFRKEGQNVTLSCEQNLNHDAMYWYRQDPGQGLRLIYYSQIVNDFQKGDIAEGYSVSREKKESFPLTVTSAQKNPTAFYLCASRTGGIRNSPLHFGNGTRLTVT.

V gene TRBV27 combines with J gene TRBJ1-2, with TRBD1 matching 9 bases. This CDR3 is built from 15 residues. From germline, CDR1 is MNHEY and CDR2 SMNVEV (reference sequence). V shed 5 bases, J shed 4 bases, and the junction held 8 bases outside the gene matches. CDR3 coding DNA: TGTGCCAGCAGTCCACAGGGGGCTATTAGCTATGGCTACACCTTC. Amino acid sequence: CASSPQGAISYGYTF.

This clone was picked up one time. The chain uses TRBV6-5 and TRBJ2-7; 7 bases agree with TRBD1. V dropped 2 bases and J dropped 6; count of bases not matched to a gene: 10. The CDR3 is 15 amino acids. Germline V CDR1 and CDR2: MNHEY, SVGAGI. The CDR3: CASSYGYRGIVEQYF. As DNA, the CDR3 is TGTGCCAGCAGTTACGGCTACAGGGGAATTGTCGAGCAGTACTTC.

The rearrangement joins TRBV28 to TRBJ1-5; perhaps TRBD1 as D (5 bases). Per the germline V gene, CDR1 is MDHEN and CDR2 is SYDVKM. CDR3 length: 13 amino acids. V gave up 3 bases and J gave up 7 bases, with 10 bases separating them. In DNA form, the CDR3 reads TGTGCCAGCAGTTTCGACCGGGGGCAGCCCCAGCATTTT. It is translated as CASSFDRGQPQHF.

This sequence joins TRBV19 and TRBJ1-5; D unclear. There are 15 residues in the CDR3. CDR1 LNHDA and CDR2 SQIVND come from the germline V gene (reference sequence). Trimming pared 5 bases from V and 6 bases from J, leaving 17 bases between. CDR3 sequence: CASSADYESGQPQHF. The CDR3 DNA sequence: TGTGCCAGTAGTGCGGACTACGAATCGGGTCAGCCCCAGCATTTT.

The V and J genes are TRBV5-4 and TRBJ1-2; D may be TRBD1 (6 bases). From germline, CDR1 is SGHNT and CDR2 YYREEE (reference sequence). This CDR3 is built from 13 residues. V was clipped by 0 bases and J by 4 bases, with 7 bases between them. CDR3 in DNA: TGTGCCAGCAGCTTGGTGGGGGCCTATGGCTACACCTTC. Protein product: CASSLVGAYGYTF.

This clone appeared a single time. This sequence joins TRBV18 and TRBJ2-5; weak D call: TRBD2 (6 bases). CDR3 length: 16 residues. Germline V gene sequence: CDR1 KGHSH, CDR2 LQKENI. Trimming cost V 8 bases and J 4 bases, with 23 bases left between them. CDR3 sequence reads: CASVNANRGLRETQYF. The CDR3 DNA reads as TGTGCCAGCGTAAATGCCAATAGGGGACTCCGAGAGACCCAGTACTTC.

The rearrangement joins TRBV7-2 to TRBJ1-3; no clear D. Trimming took off 1 base at V and 5 bases at J, with 6 bases between the two ends. This CDR3 is 13 amino acids long. Germline V gene sequence: CDR1 SGHTA, CDR2 FQGNSA. The CDR3 DNA is TGTGCCAGCAGCTTAGACATGAGAAACACCATATATTTT. Protein sequence: CASSLDMRNTIYF. The variable domain in full, completed from reference TRBV7-2 and TRBJ1-3, reads GAGVSQSPSNKVTEKGKDVELRCDPISGHTALYWYRQSLGQGLEFLIYFQGNSAPDKSGLPSDRFSAERTGGSVSTLTIQRTQQEDSAVYLCASSLDMRNTIYFGEGSWLTVV.

The chain combines TRBV11-2 with TRBJ2-1; 10 bases match TRBD2. The CDR3 loop spans 15 amino acids. Trimming at V came to 7 bases and at J to 5 bases, leaving 8 bases not matched to a gene. CDR1 is SGHAT and CDR2 is FQNNGV in the germline V gene. The DNA of the CDR3 is TGTGCCAGCAAGGCACGGCTAGCGGGAGACAATGAGCAGTTCTTC. Its protein is CASKARLAGDNEQFF.

This chain links TRBV15 with TRBJ2-1, with TRBD2 identical over 11 bases. The trim removed 4 bases at V and 2 bases at J, leaving 7 bases unmatched. This CDR3 has 17 amino acids. Germline V gives CDR1 LNHNV, CDR2 YYDKDF (reference sequence). The CDR3 protein is CATSKRTSGRPYNEQFF. The CDR3 coding sequence is TGTGCCACCAGCAAACGGACTAGCGGGCGACCCTACAATGAGCAGTTCTTC.

The gene calls are TRBV3-1 (or the pseudogene TRBV3-2) and TRBJ1-2; 10 bases are shared with TRBD1. CDR1 is LGHDT, CDR2 YNNKEL, per germline (reference sequence). Trimming cost V 8 bases and J 0 bases; bases outside gene matches: 6. This CDR3 comprises 15 residues. The CDR3 region has the DNA TGTGCCAGCTGGGACAGGGGACCTTCTAACTATGGCTACACCTTC. It encodes CASWDRGPSNYGYTF.

The V and J genes are TRBV7-9 and TRBJ2-7, with 9 bases that match TRBD1. CDR3 size: 14 residues. V was clipped by 3 bases and J by 3 bases; unmatched bases: 3. Germline loops: CDR1 SEHNR, CDR2 FQNEAQ (reference sequence). In DNA, the CDR3 is TGTGCCAGCAGCTTCGGACAGGGGCTCTACGAGCAGTACTTC. Amino acid sequence: CASSFGQGLYEQYF.